What follows are 3 T cell receptor beta chains derived from one specimen sequenced in a study of Graves' ophthalmopathy and Graves' hyperthyroidism. Scientists amplified the TCR beta CDR3 regions from RNA transcripts. HTBI primers primed a first-round RT-PCR, and a second-round multiplex PCR followed. Each CDR3 protein gets one entry after TCRdb re-called the multiplex PCR reads with MiXCR. This sample has under 200,000 distinct CDR3 sequences, with over 35% found just once. Sequenced: peripheral blood. These receptor sequences come from a middle-aged woman with Graves' ophthalmopathy.

The chain has TRBV12-3 or TRBV12-4 and TRBJ2-7; maybe TRBD2 (5 bases). CDR3 length: 15 residues. Trimming removed 6 bases from V and 0 bases from J, with 15 bases in between. The CDR3 coding sequence is TGTGCCAGCAGCCGACGGGGATACAGCTCCTACGAGCAGTACTTC. Protein: CASSRRGYSSYEQYF.

The DNA of the CDR3 is TGTGCCAGCAGCTCTGGCGGACTAGCGGGAGACCGCTACGAGCAGTACTTC. It encodes CASSSGGLAGDRYEQYF. V usage is TRBV11-1 and J usage is TRBJ2-7; 13 nucleotides line up with TRBD2. CDR1 and CDR2 from the germline V gene are SGHAT and FQDESV (reference sequence). V was pared by 4 bases and J by 3 bases, with 9 bases of the junction left unmatched. CDR3 length: 17 residues. The variable domain in full, completed from reference TRBV11-1 and TRBJ2-7, reads EAEVAQSPRYKITEKSQAVAFWCDPISGHATLYWYRQILGQGPELLVQFQDESVVDDSQLPKDRFSAERLKGVDSTLKIQPAELGDSAMYLCASSSGGLAGDRYEQYFGPGTRLTVT.

This sequence joins TRBV12-3 or TRBV12-4 and TRBJ1-5; 7 bases are a match to TRBD1. V gave up 5 bases and J gave up 0 bases; unmatched junction bases: 4. CDR3 size: 15 residues. This CDR3 reads CASSPGDSSNQPQHF. For the CDR3, the DNA is TGTGCCAGCAGTCCGGGGGACAGTAGCAATCAGCCCCAGCATTTT.